The 30 T cell receptor beta chains below come from one sample, sequenced in a study of response to subunit inactivated influenza vaccine. TCRdb reprocessed the RT-PCR reads with MiXCR, giving one entry per CDR3 protein. Here the sample spans around 570,000 distinct CDR3 sequences, 7.6% being singletons. The material was PBMCs from blood, obtained less than 30 months after vaccination. The receptors stem from a man aged 50 to 75 who received an inactivated influenza vaccine.

This clonotype was seen ten or more times. This rearrangement joins TRBV15 to TRBJ2-4; a weak D match, TRBD2 (6 bases). V was shortened by 5 bases and J by 0 bases, with 17 bases between the two germline ends. CDR3 length: 17 amino acids. The germline V gene has CDR1 LNHNV and CDR2 YYDKDF (reference sequence). For the CDR3, the DNA is TGTGCCACCAGCCCCCCCGGGGGAATTTTAGCCAAAAACATTCAGTACTTC. Protein: CATSPPGGILAKNIQYF.

The chain links TRBV14 to TRBJ2-3; D possibly matches TRBD1 or TRBD2 (5 bases each). Germline-derived CDR1 and CDR2 are SGHDN and FVKESK. The germline V and J ends were trimmed by 8 bases and 5 bases, with 14 bases remaining between them. The CDR3 has 13 residues. CDR3 loop: CASGGRGLDTQYF. In nucleotides, the CDR3 is TGTGCCAGCGGCGGACGGGGCCTAGATACGCAGTATTTT.

The table lists this clonotype with many counts. This chain connects TRBV3-1 to TRBJ1-4; D call uncertain. From germline, CDR1 is LGHDT and CDR2 YNNKEL (reference sequence). The CDR3 is made up of 15 amino acids. Trimming left V 0 bases short and J 0 bases short, with 5 bases between. The CDR3 bases are TGTGCCAGCAGCCAAGACGGAGCAACTAATGAAAAACTGTTTTTT. Its translation: CASSQDGATNEKLFF. The full variable domain, its missing parts supplied by reference TRBV3-1 and TRBJ1-4, is DTAVSQTPKYLVTQMGNDKSIKCEQNLGHDTMYWYKQDSKKFLKIMFSYNNKELIINETVPNRFSPKSPDKAHLNLHINSLELGDSAVYFCASSQDGATNEKLFFGSGTQLSVL.

In its sample, this clonotype was seen a few times. This sequence joins TRBV20-1 and TRBJ2-2; 13 bases agree with TRBD2. Germline-derived CDR1 and CDR2 are DFQATT and SNEGSKA (reference sequence). After removal of 1 base from V and 5 bases from J, the junction contained 10 bases not matched to a gene. The length of the CDR3 is 18 residues. CDR3 in DNA: TGCAGTGCTAGAGGCGGCCGACTAGCGGGAGGACGGACCGGGGAGCTGTTTTTT. It specifies CSARGGRLAGGRTGELFF.

The V call is TRBV6-2 or TRBV6-3, the J call TRBJ1-1, with D possibly matching TRBD1 (6 bases). Germline assignment: CDR1 MNHEY and CDR2 SVGEGT. Trimming removed 11 bases at V and 1 base at J, with 14 bases between. The CDR3 has 13 amino acids. The CDR3 coding sequence is TGTGCCGTTAAACAGGGCGCGAACACTGAAGCTTTCTTT. This sequence encodes CAVKQGANTEAFF.

Many counts were recorded for this clonotype. J is TRBJ1-1 and V is TRBV7-6, with a weak D call TRBD1 (5 bases). V lost 1 base and J 4 bases, leaving 13 bases between the germline ends. Germline loops: CDR1 SGHVS, CDR2 FNYEAQ. CDR3 length: 15 residues. The CDR3 DNA sequence: TGTGCCAGCAGCTTAGACCCTAGGGGAGGCACTGAAGCTTTCTTT. This translates into CASSLDPRGGTEAFF.

The gene calls are TRBV9 and TRBJ2-7; D unclear. The V and J ends lost 0 bases and 6 bases respectively, with 10 bases between them. This CDR3 has 13 amino acids. CDR1 and CDR2 from the germline V gene are SGDLS and YYNGEE. CDR3 loop: CASSVEVVGEQYF. The CDR3 region has the DNA TGTGCCAGCAGCGTAGAAGTTGTAGGCGAGCAGTACTTC.

This clonotype was picked up a small number of times. J is TRBJ2-5 and V is TRBV3-1; possibly TRBD2 for D (5 bases). The V end was cut by 1 base, the J end by 6 bases, with 6 bases between. This CDR3 is built from 12 residues. In germline, CDR1 is LGHDT, CDR2 YNNKEL (reference sequence). The DNA for the CDR3 is TGTGCCAGCAGCCAAGTCGGGAAGACCCAGTACTTC. It codes for CASSQVGKTQYF.

The V and J genes are TRBV12-3 or TRBV12-4 and TRBJ1-2, with 7 bases fitting TRBD1. The CDR3 is 14 amino acids. J was trimmed by 8 bases and V by 4 bases; bases with no gene match: 10. The CDR3 region is CASSWSTGEGGYTF. CDR3 nucleotide sequence: TGTGCCAGCAGTTGGTCTACAGGGGAAGGGGGCTACACCTTC.

This clonotype appeared many times. The chain has TRBV12-3 or TRBV12-4 and TRBJ1-6, with unresolved D. This CDR3 spans 14 amino acids. V lost 7 bases to trimming and J lost 7 bases, with 14 bases between them. CDR3 loop: CASTQQSRNSPLHF. The CDR3 nucleotides are TGTGCCAGCACCCAACAGTCGAGGAATTCACCCCTCCACTTT.

In its sample, this clonotype was seen once. This could be a read error, since a much larger clone is one nucleotide away. This rearrangement joins TRBV7-9 to TRBJ1-5; D remains ambiguous. The CDR3 sequence is 12 residues long. V was cut by 6 bases and J by 8 bases, with 11 bases left in between. Germline CDR1 is SEHNR and CDR2 is FQNEAQ (reference sequence). As DNA, the CDR3 is TGTGCCAGCAGTGCTTCGGGAAAGCCCCAGCATTTT. Its protein is CASSASGKPQHF.

The chain combines TRBV4-1 with TRBJ2-1; tentative D call: TRBD1 (6 bases). Germline V gene lookup returns CDR1 MGHRA and CDR2 YSYEKL. The CDR3 runs to 16 residues. Trimming removed 4 bases at V and 1 base at J, with 14 bases between. The CDR3 is CASSPQFRGSYNEQFF. The CDR3 coding sequence is TGCGCCAGCAGCCCCCAATTTAGGGGGTCCTACAATGAGCAGTTCTTC.

This clonotype was counted ten times or more. The chain recombines TRBV12-3 or TRBV12-4 with TRBJ1-1; tentatively, D is TRBD1 (5 bases). This CDR3 has 13 residues. V was pared by 2 bases and J by 4 bases, with 8 bases between. The DNA for the CDR3 is TGTGCCAGCAGTTTAACAAGGGGCACTGAAGCTTTCTTT. Translated, it gives CASSLTRGTEAFF.

This chain connects TRBV29-1 to TRBJ2-7; TRBD1 is a possible D gene (6 bases). The length of the CDR3 is 11 residues. Trimming took off 6 bases at V and 0 bases at J, with 6 bases between the two ends. Germline values: CDR1 SQVTM, CDR2 ANQGSEA. This CDR3 is CSVDSSYEQYF. In DNA form, the CDR3 reads TGCAGCGTGGACAGCTCCTACGAGCAGTACTTC.

The genes are TRBV12-3 or TRBV12-4 and TRBJ2-4, with D uncertain. This CDR3 comprises 16 residues. V gave up 0 bases and J gave up 0 bases, with 9 bases separating them. This CDR3 is CASSLAIPLAKNIQYF. The DNA for the CDR3 is TGTGCCAGCAGTTTAGCGATACCTTTAGCCAAAAACATTCAGTACTTC.

This clonotype turned up a few times. The V gene is TRBV6-2 or TRBV6-3, the J gene TRBJ1-2; 8 positions agree with TRBD1. The CDR3 runs 14 residues. Germline CDR1 reads MNHEY; CDR2 reads SVGEGT. V gave up 2 bases and J gave up 4 bases; unmatched junction bases: 3. The CDR3 reads CASSYQGASYGYTF. The CDR3 DNA sequence: TGTGCCAGCAGTTACCAGGGGGCGTCCTATGGCTACACCTTC.

This clonotype was detected only a few times. The chain links TRBV12-3 or TRBV12-4 to TRBJ2-3, with D perhaps TRBD2 (6 bases). The germline V and J ends were trimmed by 4 bases and 0 bases, with 14 bases remaining between them. The CDR3 length is 16 residues. CDR3: CASSSVRDSSTDTQYF. The CDR3 region has the DNA TGTGCCAGCAGTTCCGTTAGGGACTCAAGCACAGATACGCAGTATTTT.

The rearrangement links TRBV4-1 to TRBJ1-5; 12 positions match TRBD1. The V and J ends lost 3 bases and 7 bases, in that order; junction bases with no gene match: 7. Looked up from germline, CDR1 is MGHRA and CDR2 is YSYEKL. There are 16 residues in the CDR3. In DNA form, the CDR3 reads TGCGCCAGCAGCCAGGGACAGGGGGCCTTGGCACAGCCCCAGCATTTT. Translation: CASSQGQGALAQPQHF.

This clonotype was counted between two and nine times. This chain links TRBV7-2 with TRBJ2-1, with 10 bases fitting TRBD2. Trimming removed 3 bases from V and 6 bases from J; junction bases left unmatched: 5. From germline, CDR1 is SGHTA and CDR2 FQGNSA. The CDR3 is made up of 15 amino acids. This chain's CDR3 is CASSFGAGGFNEQFF. The CDR3 bases are TGTGCCAGCAGCTTCGGAGCGGGGGGGTTCAATGAGCAGTTCTTC.

Here the CDR3 DNA reads TGTGCCAGCAGTCCCTCGGAGCTAGCGGGGGGGACGCAGTATTTT. This sequence encodes CASSPSELAGGTQYF. This rearrangement joins TRBV6-4 to TRBJ2-3; 12 bases fit TRBD2. Germline trimming cut 5 bases from V and 9 bases from J; bases unmatched to any gene: 9. Looked up from germline, CDR1 is MRHNA and CDR2 is SNTAGT. The CDR3 contains 15 residues.

The sample holds many counts of this clonotype. CDR3 in amino acids: CASSLEGNSEQFF. The CDR3 DNA reads as TGTGCCAGCAGCTTAGAAGGGAACAGTGAGCAGTTCTTC. The gene calls are TRBV7-2 and TRBJ2-1, with D unclear. Germline CDR1 SGHTA, CDR2 FQGNSA. Trimming shortened V by 1 base and J by 9 bases, and 10 bases separated the two germline ends. This CDR3 has 13 residues.

The chain combines TRBV7-9 with TRBJ2-1, with 9 bases aligning to TRBD2. Losses at the gene ends were 6 bases for V and 7 bases for J; bases not matched to a gene: 13. Germline V gene sequence: CDR1 SEHNR, CDR2 FQNEAQ (reference sequence). This CDR3 spans 16 amino acids. This CDR3 reads CASRLPQRGAINEQFF. DNA for the CDR3: TGTGCCAGCAGATTACCCCAGCGGGGGGCGATAAATGAGCAGTTCTTC. Looking up the rest from reference TRBV7-9 and TRBJ2-1 gives the full variable domain: DTGVSQNPRHKITKRGQNVTFRCDPISEHNRLYWYRQTLGQGPEFLTYFQNEAQLEKSRLLSDRFSAERPKGSFSTLEIQRTEQGDSAMYLCASRLPQRGAINEQFFGPGTRLTVL.

The V gene is TRBV7-3, the J gene TRBJ2-3, with a tentative D call TRBD2 (6 bases). Germline CDR1 reads SGHTA; CDR2 reads FQGTGA. This CDR3 is built from 14 residues. V was cut by 8 bases and J by 4 bases, with 16 bases left in between. CDR3: CASAPGRGADTQYF. The DNA for the CDR3 is TGTGCCAGCGCCCCCGGGAGAGGCGCAGATACGCAGTATTTT.

The V call is TRBV14, the J call TRBJ1-1; D is possibly TRBD1 (6 bases). Germline V CDR1 and CDR2: SGHDN, FVKESK. The CDR3 sequence is 13 residues long. Trimming pared 8 bases from V and 5 bases from J, leaving 15 bases between. The CDR3 loop is CASQGSRGTEAFF. The CDR3 DNA is TGTGCCAGCCAAGGCTCCAGGGGAACTGAAGCTTTCTTT.

This clonotype has only a few counts. The J gene is TRBJ1-4, the V gene TRBV10-3; D is unresolved. Per the germline V gene, CDR1 is ENHRY and CDR2 is SYGVKD. V lost 7 bases and J 7 bases, leaving 13 bases between the germline ends. The CDR3 covers 13 residues. This CDR3 reads CAITNTAGEKLFF. CDR3 DNA sequence: TGTGCCATCACCAACACAGCGGGTGAAAAACTGTTTTTT.

This clonotype came up many times. The chain recombines TRBV12-3 or TRBV12-4 with TRBJ2-1; 13 nucleotides line up with TRBD2. J was trimmed by 8 bases and V by 6 bases; bases with no gene match: 7. The CDR3 loop spans 15 amino acids. CDR3 amino acids: CASSSGLAGLDEQFF. CDR3 nucleotides: TGTGCCAGCAGCTCGGGACTAGCGGGGCTCGATGAGCAGTTCTTC.

A few counts support this clonotype. The chain has TRBV7-8 and TRBJ2-2; the match to TRBD2 covers 10 bases. The germline V gene has CDR1 SGHVS and CDR2 FQNEAQ. With V trimmed by 1 base and J by 6 bases, 14 bases remained unmatched. The CDR3 length is 19 residues. Written as DNA, the CDR3 is TGTGCCAGCAGCTTAGTGAGGACTAGCGGACAACACCGGGCCGGGGAGCTGTTTTTT. It codes for CASSLVRTSGQHRAGELFF.

In its sample, this clonotype was seen many times. The gene calls are TRBV24-1 and TRBJ2-3; unclear D gene. V lost 4 bases and J 1 base, leaving 8 bases between the germline ends. The CDR3 runs to 14 residues. The germline gives CDR1 KGHDR, CDR2 SFDVKD. CDR3: CATSDPQGTDTQYF. The DNA for the CDR3 is TGTGCCACCAGTGACCCCCAGGGCACAGATACGCAGTATTTT.

There are many counts of this clonotype. This chain uses TRBV5-1 with TRBJ1-2; D is ambiguous. Germline V gives CDR1 SGHRS, CDR2 YFSETQ. The V gene lost 1 base and the J gene lost 6 bases, with 10 bases spanning the gap. The CDR3 has 13 residues. In DNA, the CDR3 is TGCGCCAGCAGCTTGATGGCAGGTCATGGCTACACCTTC. Amino acid sequence: CASSLMAGHGYTF.

This clonotype was seen a handful of times. V is TRBV5-5 and J is TRBJ1-6; 9 bases align to TRBD1. The CDR3 sequence is 15 residues long. Germline-derived CDR1 and CDR2 are SGHKS and YYEKEE (reference sequence). Losses at the gene ends were 0 bases for V and 7 bases for J; bases not matched to a gene: 2. The CDR3: CASSLETGGNSPLHF. CDR3 DNA sequence: TGTGCCAGCAGCTTGGAAACAGGGGGCAATTCACCCCTCCACTTT.